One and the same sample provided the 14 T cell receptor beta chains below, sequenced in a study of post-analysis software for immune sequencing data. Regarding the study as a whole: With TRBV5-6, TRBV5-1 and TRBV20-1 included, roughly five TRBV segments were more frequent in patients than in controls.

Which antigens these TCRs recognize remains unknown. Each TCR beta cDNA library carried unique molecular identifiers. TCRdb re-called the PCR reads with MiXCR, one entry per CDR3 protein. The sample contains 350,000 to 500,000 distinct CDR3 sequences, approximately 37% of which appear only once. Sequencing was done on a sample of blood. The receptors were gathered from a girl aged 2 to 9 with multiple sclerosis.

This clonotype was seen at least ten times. This CDR3 reads CASSTSGNSYEQYF. In DNA, the CDR3 is TGCGCCAGCAGCACCTCCGGGAACTCCTACGAGCAGTACTTC. The chain joins TRBV5-1 to TRBJ2-7, with TRBD2 as a possible D gene (5 bases). V was shortened by 4 bases and J by 0 bases, with 11 bases between the two germline ends. Germline lookup yields CDR1 SGHRS and CDR2 YFSETQ. This CDR3 comprises 14 residues.

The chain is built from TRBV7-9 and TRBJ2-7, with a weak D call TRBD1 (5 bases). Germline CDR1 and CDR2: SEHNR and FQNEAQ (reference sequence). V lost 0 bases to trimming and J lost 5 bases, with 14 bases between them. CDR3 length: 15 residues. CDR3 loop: CASSLAPHGAHEQYF. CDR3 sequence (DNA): TGTGCCAGCAGCTTAGCTCCCCATGGGGCTCACGAGCAGTACTTC. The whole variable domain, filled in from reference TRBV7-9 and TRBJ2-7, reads DTGVSQNPRHKITKRGQNVTFRCDPISEHNRLYWYRQTLGQGPEFLTYFQNEAQLEKSRLLSDRFSAERPKGSFSTLEIQRTEQGDSAMYLCASSLAPHGAHEQYFGPGTRLTVT.

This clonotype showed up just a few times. The CDR3, as DNA: TGTGCCAGCAGCCTTCTCGCCTGGGGCACAGATACGCAGTATTTT. Translating gives CASSLLAWGTDTQYF. This chain links TRBV5-6 with TRBJ2-3, with D hard to call. Germline loops: CDR1 SGHDT, CDR2 YYEEEE. V was clipped by 4 bases and J by 1 base, with 13 bases between them. The CDR3 consists of 15 residues.

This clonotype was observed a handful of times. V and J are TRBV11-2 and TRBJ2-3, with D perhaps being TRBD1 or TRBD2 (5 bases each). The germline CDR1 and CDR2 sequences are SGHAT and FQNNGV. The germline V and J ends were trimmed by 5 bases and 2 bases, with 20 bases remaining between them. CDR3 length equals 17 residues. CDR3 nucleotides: TGTGCCAGCAGCCCAACACCGGGGCGGATCTCCACAGATACGCAGTATTTT. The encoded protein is CASSPTPGRISTDTQYF.

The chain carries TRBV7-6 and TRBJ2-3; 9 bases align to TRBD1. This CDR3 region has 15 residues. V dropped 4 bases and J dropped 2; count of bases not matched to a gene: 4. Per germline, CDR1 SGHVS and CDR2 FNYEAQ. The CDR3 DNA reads TGTGCCAGCAGCTGGACAGGGGCAGTCACAGATACGCAGTATTTT. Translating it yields CASSWTGAVTDTQYF.

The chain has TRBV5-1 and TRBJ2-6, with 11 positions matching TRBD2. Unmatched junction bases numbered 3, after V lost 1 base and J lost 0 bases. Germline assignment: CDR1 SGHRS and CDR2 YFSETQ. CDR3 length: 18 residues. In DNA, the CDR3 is TGCGCCAGCAGCTTGAGACTAGCGGGGACCTCTGGGGCCAACGTCCTGACTTTC. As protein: CASSLRLAGTSGANVLTF.

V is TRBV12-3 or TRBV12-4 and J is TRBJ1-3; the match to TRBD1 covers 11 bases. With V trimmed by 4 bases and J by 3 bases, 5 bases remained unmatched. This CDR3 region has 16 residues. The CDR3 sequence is CASSSWTGGFGNTIYF. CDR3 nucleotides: TGTGCCAGCAGTTCCTGGACAGGGGGCTTTGGAAACACCATATATTTT.

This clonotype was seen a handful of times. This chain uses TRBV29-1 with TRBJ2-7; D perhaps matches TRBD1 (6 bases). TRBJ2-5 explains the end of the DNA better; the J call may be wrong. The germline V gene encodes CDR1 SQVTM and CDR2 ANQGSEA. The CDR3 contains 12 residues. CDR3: CSVVDSAETQYF. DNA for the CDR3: TGCAGCGTTGTGGACAGCGCGGAGACCCAGTACTTC.

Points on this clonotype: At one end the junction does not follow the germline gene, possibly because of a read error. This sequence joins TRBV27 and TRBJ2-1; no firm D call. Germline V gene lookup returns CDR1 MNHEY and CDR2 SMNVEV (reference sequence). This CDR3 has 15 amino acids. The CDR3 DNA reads TGTACCAGCAGTTTATCGATTGGTAGTTACAATGAGCAGTTCTTC. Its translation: CTSSLSIGSYNEQFF.

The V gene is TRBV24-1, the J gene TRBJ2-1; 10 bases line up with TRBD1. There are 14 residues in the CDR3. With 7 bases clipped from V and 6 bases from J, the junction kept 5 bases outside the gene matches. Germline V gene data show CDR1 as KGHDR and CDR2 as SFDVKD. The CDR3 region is CATRGDRGGNEQFF. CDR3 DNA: TGTGCCACCAGGGGGGACAGGGGAGGCAATGAGCAGTTCTTC.

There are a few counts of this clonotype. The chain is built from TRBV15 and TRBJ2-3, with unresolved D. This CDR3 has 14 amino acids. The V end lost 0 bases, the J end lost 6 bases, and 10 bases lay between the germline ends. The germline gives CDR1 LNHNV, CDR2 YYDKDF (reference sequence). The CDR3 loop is CATSRDGWSDTQYF. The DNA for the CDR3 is TGTGCCACCAGCAGAGATGGCTGGTCGGATACGCAGTATTTT. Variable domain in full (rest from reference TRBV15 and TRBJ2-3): DAMVIQNPRYQVTQFGKPVTLSCSQTLNHNVMYWYQQKSSQAPKLLFHYYDKDFNNEADTPDNFQSRRPNTSFCFLDIRSPGLGDTAMYLCATSRDGWSDTQYFGPGTRLTVL.

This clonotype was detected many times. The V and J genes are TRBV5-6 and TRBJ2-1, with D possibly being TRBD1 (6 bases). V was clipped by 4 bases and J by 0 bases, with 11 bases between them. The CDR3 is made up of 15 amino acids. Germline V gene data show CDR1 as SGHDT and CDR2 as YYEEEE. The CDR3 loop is CASSADSSSYNEQFF. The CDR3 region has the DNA TGTGCCAGCAGCGCGGACAGCAGCTCCTACAATGAGCAGTTCTTC.

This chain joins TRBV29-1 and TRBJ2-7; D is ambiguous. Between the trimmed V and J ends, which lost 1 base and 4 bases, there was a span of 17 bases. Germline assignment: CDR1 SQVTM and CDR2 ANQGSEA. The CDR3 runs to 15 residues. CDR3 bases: TGCAGCGTTGAAGTGGCAGGCCAACACCCGTACGAGCAGTACTTC. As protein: CSVEVAGQHPYEQYF.

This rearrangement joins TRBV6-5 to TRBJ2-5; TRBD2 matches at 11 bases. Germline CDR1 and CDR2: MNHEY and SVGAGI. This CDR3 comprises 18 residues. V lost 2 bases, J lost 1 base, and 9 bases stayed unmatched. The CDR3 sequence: CASSYLTLLAGVQETQYF. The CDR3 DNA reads TGTGCCAGCAGTTACCTAACGTTACTAGCGGGGGTCCAAGAGACCCAGTACTTC.